One and the same sample provided the 8 T cell receptor beta chains below, sequenced in a study of T cells in Graves' hyperthyroidism and ophthalmopathy (dated by TCRdb to between 2018 and 2020). Libraries were constructed by multiplex PCR. Data came from an Illumina HiSeq 2000. TCR beta CDR3 regions were amplified from RNA transcripts. The first round of RT-PCR for the TCR CDR3 was performed with the HTBI primer set and the Qiagen OneStep RT-PCR kit. TCRdb took the public reads, trimmed them with fastp at Q25, ran MiXCR for clone calling and kept in-frame beta chains. Identical CDR3 protein sequences are pooled into one entry, listed with their most common genes and DNA. The sample includes hundreds of thousands of distinct CDR3 sequences, with less than 25% observed a single time. Around a third of the sample lies in the top ten. Sequencing used blood. These receptors came from a man younger than 40 with Graves' ophthalmopathy.

This clonotype was counted only a few times. The chain links TRBV19 to TRBJ1-1; no reliable D call. Germline V lookup: CDR1 LNHDA, CDR2 SQIVND (reference sequence). Trimming left V 4 bases short and J 1 base short, with 10 bases between. The CDR3 totals 14 residues. As DNA, the CDR3 is TGTGCCAGTAGTACTTGGGGTGGGAACACTGAAGCTTTCTTT. This encodes CASSTWGGNTEAFF.

The rearrangement joins TRBV5-1 to TRBJ2-5; D assignment may be TRBD1 or TRBD2 (5 bases each). Between the trimmed V and J ends, which lost 0 bases and 5 bases, there was a span of 20 bases. CDR1 is SGHRS and CDR2 is YFSETQ in the germline V gene. The CDR3 is 17 residues long. The CDR3 spells CASSLDGFYGRGETQYF. DNA of the CDR3: TGCGCCAGCAGCTTGGATGGGTTTTACGGACGGGGCGAGACCCAGTACTTC.

This clonotype was observed a handful of times. The chain has TRBV6-1 and TRBJ2-3, with D possibly being TRBD1 (7 bases). This CDR3 spans 16 amino acids. Germline lookup yields CDR1 MNHNS and CDR2 SASEGT. V dropped 6 bases and J dropped 2 bases, with 18 bases sitting between them. CDR3 in DNA: TGTGCCAGCAGGTTTACGGGGGACAGCCCCACAGATACGCAGTATTTT. Amino acids: CASRFTGDSPTDTQYF.

The chain carries TRBV28 and TRBJ2-1, with TRBD2 matching 10 bases. The J segment lost 8 bases and the V segment lost 2 bases, leaving 6 bases of the junction unmatched. CDR3 size: 15 residues. Germline V CDR1 and CDR2: MDHEN, SYDVKM. The DNA for the CDR3 is TGTGCCAGCAGTTTAGCGAAAGCGGGAGGGCATGAGCAGTTCTTC. It yields the protein CASSLAKAGGHEQFF.

This clonotype has more than one count but fewer than ten. CDR3 sequence reads: CASSTGGIYEQYF. The CDR3 DNA sequence: TGTGCCAGCAGCACAGGGGGCATCTACGAGCAGTACTTC. V usage is TRBV27 and J usage is TRBJ2-7; 9 bases are a match to TRBD1. Germline V gene data show CDR1 as MNHEY and CDR2 as SMNVEV (reference sequence). Trimming at V came to 6 bases and at J to 3 bases, leaving 3 bases not matched to a gene. This CDR3 has 13 residues.

This clonotype was found a few times. The genes are TRBV20-1 and TRBJ2-7; possibly TRBD2 for D (6 bases). Germline-derived CDR1 and CDR2 are DFQATT and SNEGSKA (reference sequence). This CDR3 is built from 13 residues. V was cut by 6 bases and J by 0 bases, with 12 bases left in between. In nucleotides, the CDR3 is TGCAGTGCCCGGACTATGGGCTCCTACGAGCAGTACTTC. It yields the protein CSARTMGSYEQYF.

In its sample, this clonotype was seen a few times. Here the CDR3 reads CASSVRQNSYEQYF. The CDR3, as DNA: TGTGCCAGCAGTGTTCGACAGAACTCCTACGAGCAGTACTTC. The chain joins TRBV6-1 to TRBJ2-7, with D possibly matching TRBD1 (5 bases). Germline V lookup: CDR1 MNHNS, CDR2 SASEGT. The ends were cut back, 4 bases at V and 0 bases at J, with 10 bases in the middle. The CDR3 totals 14 residues.

This chain links TRBV20-1 with TRBJ2-1, with D perhaps being TRBD1 or TRBD2 (6 bases each). This CDR3 has 12 residues. V was cut by 3 bases and J by 10 bases, with 13 bases left in between. Per the germline V gene, CDR1 is DFQATT and CDR2 is SNEGSKA (reference sequence). CDR3 sequence: CSASTGGHEQFF. The CDR3 DNA sequence: TGCAGTGCTAGTACCGGGGGCCACGAGCAGTTCTTC.